This T cell receptor (beta chain) was observed in a study of CD8+CD57+ T cells in acquired aplastic anemia. Researchers used genomic DNA as the template to profile TCR beta VDJ and CDR3. Via MiXCR, TCRdb re-called the reads, giving one row per CDR3 protein. The sample shows roughly 420,000 distinct CDR3 sequences, around 72% of them seen only once. The sequencing sample was made of sorted CD4+, CD8+, or CD8+CD57+ T cells (not recorded which) from PBMCs. The sequence was collected from a human donor in good health, serving as a control.

Here the CDR3 DNA reads TGCAGTGCTGTAGCGAATGACAGGGTGGACGAGCAGTACTTC. The encoded protein is CSAVANDRVDEQYF. The V call is TRBV20-1, the J call TRBJ2-7; 7 bases align to TRBD1. Trimming removed 5 bases from V and 5 bases from J; junction bases left unmatched: 12. Germline V lookup: CDR1 DFQATT, CDR2 SNEGSKA (reference sequence). CDR3 length: 14 residues.